This TCR beta chain was identified during a study of T cell repertoires and HLA-DP antigens. Study information: Sorted CD137+CD4+ samples averaged approximately 0.2 ug DNA; pre-culture CD4+ samples, around 1,200 ng. The study's findings and limits: Naive and memory CD4+ cells were analysed together, not apart.

In the case of this clone: The antigen remains unidentified.

The primer mix covered 54 TRBV segments and 13 TRBJ segments. Profiled with immunoSEQ multiplex PCR; TCRdb holds only in-frame clones, not every one. The sample has around 100,000 clones, roughly 92% seen once. Germline CDR1 and CDR2: LGHNA and YSLEER. V lost 0 bases to trimming and J lost 0 bases, with 5 bases between them. The CDR3 has 14 residues. The receptor was isolated from a woman younger than 35 in good health and CMV-seronegative. Sequencing used CD4+ T cells from PBMCs. The V gene is TRBV4-3, the J gene TRBJ1-2, with D hard to call. The CDR3 is CASSQDLTNYGYTF. The CDR3 nucleotides are TGCGCCAGCAGCCAAGACCTGACTAACTATGGCTACACCTTC.